This is a list of T cell receptor beta chains from one sample in a study of regulatory T cells in long-lasting Graves disease. TCRdb used MiXCR to reprocess the multiplex PCR reads, holding one entry per CDR3 protein. The sample yields 600,000 to 850,000 distinct CDR3 sequences, roughly 30% seen once. Sequencing used peripheral blood mononuclear cells (PBMCs), obtained when the disease was refractory, from a patient treated with antithyroid drugs. The receptor set was obtained from a female donor with Graves disease. The CDR3 runs from the conserved cysteine through the conserved F or W. D genes are given only for firm matches. Clone size, where shown, is once, few, many, or a class for clones that have expanded.

D	size	V	J	CDR3	DNA
.	many	TRBV28	TRBJ2-5	CASSLVWERRETQYF	TGTGCCAGCAGTTTGGTGTGGGAGCGACGGGAGACCCAGTACTTC
.	many	TRBV13	TRBJ1-4	CASSPLGEASNEKLFF	TGTGCCAGCAGCCCCCTAGGCGAGGCCTCGAATGAAAAACTGTTTTTT
TRBD2	few	TRBV6-1	TRBJ2-5	CASSVTGLAEETQYF	TGTGCCAGCAGTGTAACGGGACTAGCGGAAGAGACCCAGTACTTC
TRBD2	.	TRBV10-3	TRBJ2-6	CAIGGLAAASGANVLTF	TGTGCCATCGGGGGACTAGCGGCCGCCTCTGGGGCCAACGTCCTGACTTTC
.	.	TRBV9	TRBJ2-5	CASSAAGAAEETQYF	TGTGCCAGCAGCGCCGCAGGGGCGGCGGAAGAGACCCAGTACTTC
TRBD1	many	TRBV12-3/TRBV12-4	TRBJ2-5	CASSHGTGREETQYF	TGTGCCAGCAGTCACGGGACAGGGCGAGAAGAGACCCAGTACTTC
TRBD1	.	TRBV5-1	TRBJ2-2	CASSGDRDLNTGELFF	TGCGCCAGCAGCGGGGACAGGGACTTGAACACCGGGGAGCTGTTTTTT
.	few	TRBV28	TRBJ1-4	CASSFAGKGEKLFF	TGTGCCAGCAGTTTCGCAGGGAAGGGTGAAAAACTGTTTTTT
TRBD2	few	TRBV6-1	TRBJ2-7	CASKSSGGVHEQYF	TGTGCCAGCAAGTCGTCCGGGGGGGTTCACGAGCAGTACTTC
.	many	TRBV6-1	TRBJ1-2	CASAAHRLGYTF	TGTGCCAGCGCGGCCCACAGGCTGGGCTACACCTTC
.	.	TRBV9	TRBJ1-1	CASSPRQALNTEAFF	TGTGCCAGCAGCCCGAGACAGGCGTTGAACACTGAAGCTTTCTTT
.	.	TRBV29-1	TRBJ1-2	CSVTDSYYGYTF	TGCAGCGTCACTGACAGCTACTATGGCTACACCTTC
TRBD1	.	TRBV28	TRBJ1-5	CASRTQGAHQPQHF	TGTGCCAGCAGGACACAGGGGGCACATCAGCCCCAGCATTTT
TRBD1	few	TRBV20-1	TRBJ2-7	CSAEITGTGYEQYF	TGCAGTGCTGAAATTACCGGGACAGGCTACGAGCAGTACTTC
.	few	TRBV13	TRBJ2-7	CASSFGPVGYEQYF	TGTGCCAGCAGCTTCGGCCCGGTGGGGTACGAGCAGTACTTC
.	.	TRBV7-2	TRBJ1-2	CASSLNSGAGYTF	TGTGCCAGCAGCTTAAACTCAGGGGCCGGCTACACCTTC
.	many	TRBV28	TRBJ1-2	CASSLSRTVDYGYTF	TGTGCCAGCAGTTTATCGCGGACAGTGGACTATGGCTACACCTTC
TRBD1	many	TRBV11-2	TRBJ1-2	CASSLGFRDRGIIATF	TGTGCCAGCAGCTTGGGGTTCCGGGACAGGGGGATCATCGCCACCTTC
TRBD2	few	TRBV29-1	TRBJ2-7	CSVGGDHIGSYEQYF	TGCAGCGTGGGGGGGGACCATATCGGCTCCTACGAGCAGTACTTC
TRBD2	many	TRBV6-1	TRBJ2-7	CASSRSGRSYEQYF	TGTGCCAGCAGTCGGAGCGGGAGATCCTACGAGCAGTACTTC
.	few	TRBV12-3/TRBV12-4	TRBJ1-3	CASSFGRGSGNTIYF	TGTGCCAGCAGTTTCGGAAGAGGCTCTGGAAACACCATATATTTT
.	.	TRBV5-1	TRBJ1-2	CASSLVGDQGYTF	TGCGCCAGCAGCTTGGTAGGGGATCAAGGCTACACCTTC
TRBD2	few	TRBV10-1	TRBJ2-1	CASSVGSGRMNEQFF	TGCGCCAGCAGTGTAGGTAGCGGGAGGATGAATGAGCAGTTCTTC
TRBD1	.	TRBV28	TRBJ1-5	CASTNSGGGLSNQPQHF	TGTGCCAGCACCAACTCAGGGGGGGGCCTTAGCAATCAGCCCCAGCATTTT
TRBD1	.	TRBV7-2	TRBJ1-5	CASSQTDRQGRRQPQHF	TGTGCCAGCAGCCAAACCGACAGACAGGGGAGGCGACAGCCCCAGCATTTT
.	.	TRBV20-1	TRBJ1-1	CSARDSWGKWTEAFF	TGCAGTGCTAGAGACTCCTGGGGGAAATGGACTGAAGCTTTCTTT
TRBD1	.	TRBV12-3/TRBV12-4	TRBJ2-6	CASSYGTGSFSGANVLTF	TGTGCCAGCAGTTACGGGACAGGCTCTTTTTCTGGGGCCAACGTCCTGACTTTC